One sample yielded the 11 T cell receptor beta chains listed below, sequenced in a study of Ad26.COV2.S vaccination and SARS-CoV-2 variants. This table comes from immunoSEQ multiplex PCR, and its TCRdb copy is limited to in-frame clones, with some not included. Altogether approximately 450,000 clones are present, roughly 90% being singletons, with the ten largest covering 12%. Sample treatment: some 20 received Ad26.COV2.S at low or high dose, single or two shots; 5 received placebo; per-sample allocation not given. The investigators took samples on day 63 after the first vaccine or placebo injection. Source: peripheral blood, taken in a trial of Ad26.COV2.S vaccine versus placebo. All receptors come from a person aged 18-65 years who received the Ad26.COV2.S COVID-19 vaccine or a placebo.

This clone was detected only once. The CDR3 DNA follows: TGTGCCAGCAGCAAATATAGACGTTTCAATGAGCAGTTCTTC. Translation: CASSKYRRFNEQFF. The chain has TRBV21-1 and TRBJ2-1. TRBV21-1 is listed as a pseudogene. The CDR3 has 14 residues.

V and J are TRBV2 and TRBJ1-2; tentative D call: TRBD1 (6 bases). V was cut by 6 bases and J by 0 bases, with 8 bases left in between. CDR3 size: 13 residues. The germline gives CDR1 SNHLY, CDR2 FYNNEI. The DNA for the CDR3 is TGTGCCAGCAGGAACAGGGCTAACTATGGCTACACCTTC. This codes for CASRNRANYGYTF.

This sequence joins TRBV6-2 or TRBV6-3 and TRBJ2-7, with unresolved D. This CDR3 comprises 14 residues. Trimming removed 2 bases from V and 1 base from J, with 9 bases in between. CDR1 is MNHEY, CDR2 SVGEGT, per germline. The chain's CDR3 is CASSYTRSSYEQYF. In DNA, the CDR3 is TGTGCCAGCAGTTACACGCGCTCGTCCTACGAGCAGTACTTC.

The rearrangement links TRBV7-9 to TRBJ2-7, with TRBD2 matching 11 bases. The germline V gene encodes CDR1 SEHNR and CDR2 FQNEAQ (reference sequence). The CDR3 is 14 residues long. V was clipped by 5 bases and J by 4 bases; unmatched bases: 4. For the CDR3, the DNA is TGTGCCAGCAGCCACGGACTAGCGGGTTACGAGCAGTACTTC. Translated: CASSHGLAGYEQYF.

This clone was recorded once. This may come from a read error, since a much larger clone is one base off. V usage is TRBV6-1 and J usage is TRBJ1-1; TRBD1 matches 9 bases. Trimming removed 3 bases from V and 1 base from J; junction bases left unmatched: 3. Germline loops: CDR1 MNHNS, CDR2 SASEGT. The CDR3 spans 15 residues. DNA for the CDR3: TGTGCCAGCAGTGACCCGGGACAGGGGAACACTGAAGCTTTCTTT. Its translation is CASSDPGQGNTEAFF.

The chain is built from TRBV27 and TRBJ1-2; possibly TRBD1 for D (6 bases). V was shortened by 5 bases and J by 7 bases, with 14 bases between the two germline ends. In germline, CDR1 is MNHEY, CDR2 SMNVEV (reference sequence). The CDR3 length is 13 residues. The CDR3 loop reads CASSPGGEAGYTF. The CDR3 DNA is TGTGCCAGCAGTCCGGGGGGCGAGGCTGGCTACACCTTC.

The count of this clone is one. The CDR3 reads CSVAGSFGGDEQYF. DNA for the CDR3: TGCAGCGTTGCCGGCTCTTTCGGGGGGGACGAGCAGTACTTC. The chain uses TRBV29-1 and TRBJ2-7; 8 bases are shared with TRBD2. Germline V gives CDR1 SQVTM, CDR2 ANQGSEA. After removal of 4 bases from V and 5 bases from J, the junction contained 10 bases not matched to a gene. CDR3 length: 14 amino acids.

This chain uses TRBV28 with TRBJ2-2; a possible D gene is TRBD2 (5 bases). V was pared by 3 bases and J by 7 bases, with 9 bases between. Germline assignment: CDR1 MDHEN and CDR2 SYDVKM. The CDR3 spans 13 residues. The CDR3, as DNA: TGTGCCAGCAGTTTCCTCCGGGGCGGGGAGCTGTTTTTT. Translating it yields CASSFLRGGELFF.

The chain couples TRBV10-2 to TRBJ1-4; D is unclear. The V end lost 3 bases, the J end lost 5 bases, and 7 bases lay between the germline ends. This CDR3 region has 13 residues. From germline, CDR1 is WSHSY and CDR2 SAAADI. Here the CDR3 DNA reads TGCGCCAGCAGTGATTCGGAAAATGAAAAACTGTTTTTT. Translation: CASSDSENEKLFF.

The chain has TRBV9 and TRBJ2-1, with no clear D. Trimming left V 0 bases short and J 0 bases short, with 4 bases between. Germline CDR1 is SGDLS and CDR2 is YYNGEE. The CDR3 consists of 14 residues. The CDR3 sequence: CASSVESSYNEQFF. CDR3 sequence (DNA): TGTGCCAGCAGCGTAGAGAGCTCCTACAATGAGCAGTTCTTC. Filled out from reference TRBV9 and TRBJ2-1, the complete variable domain reads DSGVTQTPKHLITATGQRVTLRCSPRSGDLSVYWYQQSLDQGLQFLIQYYNGEERAKGNILERFSAQQFPDLHSELNLSSLELGDSALYFCASSVESSYNEQFFGPGTRLTVL.

The CDR3 DNA is TGTGCCAGCAGCTTAGCCGGCCGTGAAGCTTTCTTT. Translating gives CASSLAGREAFF. V gene TRBV7-9 combines with J gene TRBJ1-1; no firm D call. Per the germline V gene, CDR1 is SEHNR and CDR2 is FQNEAQ (reference sequence). Trimming cost V 0 bases and J 7 bases, with 6 bases left between them. The CDR3 spans 12 residues.